This T cell receptor beta chain was identified during a study of beta chain features in type 1 diabetes. Study-level points and caveats: Fewer junction insertions and more nucleotide deletions appeared in type 1 diabetes patients. Among all four CD4+ subsets, Type 1 diabetes patients had TCRB CDR3s that were moderately but significantly shorter. For patients, the naive, central memory and Treg TCRB repertoires appeared more alike than for healthy donors.

This clone was seen ten or more times. No antigen is known for it. The germline V gene has CDR1 LNHDA and CDR2 SQIVND (reference sequence). V was clipped by 3 bases and J by 4 bases; unmatched bases: 6. The CDR3 is 15 amino acids. The sequenced template was cDNA made from the entire isolated RNA. The method was immunoSEQ multiplex PCR; TCRdb's version includes in-frame clones alone and lacks a portion of them. The repertoire consists of about 150,000 clones, with about 8.5% occurring once and the leading ten covering 0.55% to 0.75%. Sequencing was done on a sample of central memory CD4+ T cells from blood. This receptor was identified in a man between 18 and 29 years old in good health. The chain has TRBV19 and TRBJ2-3; 8 positions match TRBD2. CDR3 sequence (DNA): TGTGCCAGTAGTATCGGCCGGGAGGGTTCAGATACGCAGTATTTT. It codes for CASSIGREGSDTQYF.